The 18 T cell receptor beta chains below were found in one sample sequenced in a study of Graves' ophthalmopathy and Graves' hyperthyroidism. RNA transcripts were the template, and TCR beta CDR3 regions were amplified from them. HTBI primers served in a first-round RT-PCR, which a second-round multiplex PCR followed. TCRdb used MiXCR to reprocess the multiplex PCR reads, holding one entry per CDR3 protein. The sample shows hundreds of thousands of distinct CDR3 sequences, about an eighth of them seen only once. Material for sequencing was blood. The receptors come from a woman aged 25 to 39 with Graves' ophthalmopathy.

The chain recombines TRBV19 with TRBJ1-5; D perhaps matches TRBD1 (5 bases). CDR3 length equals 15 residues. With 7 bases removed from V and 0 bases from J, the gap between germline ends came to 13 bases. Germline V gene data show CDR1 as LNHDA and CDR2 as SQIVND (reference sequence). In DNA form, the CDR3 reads TGTGCCAGTAAAACAGGATTATATAGCAATCAGCCCCAGCATTTT. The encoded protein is CASKTGLYSNQPQHF.

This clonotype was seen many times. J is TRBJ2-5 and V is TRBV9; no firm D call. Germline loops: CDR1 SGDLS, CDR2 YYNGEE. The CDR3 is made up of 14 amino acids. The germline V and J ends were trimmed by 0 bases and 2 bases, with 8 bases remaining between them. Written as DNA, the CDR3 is TGTGCCAGCAGCGTAGGGGGAAGACAAGAGACCCAGTACTTC. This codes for CASSVGGRQETQYF.

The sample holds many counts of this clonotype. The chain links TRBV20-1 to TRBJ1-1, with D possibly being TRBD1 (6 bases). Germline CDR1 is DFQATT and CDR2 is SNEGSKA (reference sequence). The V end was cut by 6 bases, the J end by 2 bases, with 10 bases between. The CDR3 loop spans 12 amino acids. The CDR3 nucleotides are TGCAGTGCCCGGACAGACAACACTGAAGCTTTCTTT. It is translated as CSARTDNTEAFF.

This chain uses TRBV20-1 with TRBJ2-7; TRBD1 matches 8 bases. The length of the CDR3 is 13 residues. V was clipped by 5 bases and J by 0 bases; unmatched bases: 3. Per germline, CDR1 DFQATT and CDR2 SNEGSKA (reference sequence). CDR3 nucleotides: TGCAGTGCTGACGGACAGGGCTCCTACGAGCAGTACTTC. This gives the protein CSADGQGSYEQYF.

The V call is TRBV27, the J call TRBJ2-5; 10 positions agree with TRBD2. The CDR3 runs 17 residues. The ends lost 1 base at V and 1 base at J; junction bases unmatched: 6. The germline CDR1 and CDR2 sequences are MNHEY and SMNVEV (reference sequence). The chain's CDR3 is CASSLYWLAGVQETQYF. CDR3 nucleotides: TGTGCCAGCAGTTTATATTGGCTAGCGGGGGTCCAAGAGACCCAGTACTTC.

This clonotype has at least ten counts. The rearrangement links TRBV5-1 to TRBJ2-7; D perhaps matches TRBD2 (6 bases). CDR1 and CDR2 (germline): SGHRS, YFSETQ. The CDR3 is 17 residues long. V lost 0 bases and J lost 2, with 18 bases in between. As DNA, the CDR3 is TGCGCCAGCAGCTTGGTACTATCGACTAGGGTTCCCTACGAGCAGTACTTC. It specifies CASSLVLSTRVPYEQYF.

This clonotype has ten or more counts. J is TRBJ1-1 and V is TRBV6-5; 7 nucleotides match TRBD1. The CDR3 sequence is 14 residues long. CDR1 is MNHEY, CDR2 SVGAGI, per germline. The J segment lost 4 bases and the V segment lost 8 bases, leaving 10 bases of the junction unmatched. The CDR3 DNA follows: TGTGCCAGCTATCGAGGGGGCAGGGCCACTGAAGCTTTCTTT. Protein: CASYRGGRATEAFF.

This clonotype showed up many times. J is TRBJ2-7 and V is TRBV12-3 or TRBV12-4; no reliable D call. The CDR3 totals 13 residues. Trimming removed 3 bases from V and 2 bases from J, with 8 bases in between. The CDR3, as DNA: TGTGCCAGCAGTTTGGAACGGACCTACGAGCAGTACTTC. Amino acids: CASSLERTYEQYF.

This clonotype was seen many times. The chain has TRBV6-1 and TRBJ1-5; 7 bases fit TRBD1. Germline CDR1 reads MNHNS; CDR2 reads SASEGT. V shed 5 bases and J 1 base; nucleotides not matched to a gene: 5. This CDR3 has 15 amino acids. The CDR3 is CASSQGQRSNQPQHF. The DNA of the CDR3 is TGTGCCAGCAGTCAGGGACAGAGAAGCAATCAGCCCCAGCATTTT.

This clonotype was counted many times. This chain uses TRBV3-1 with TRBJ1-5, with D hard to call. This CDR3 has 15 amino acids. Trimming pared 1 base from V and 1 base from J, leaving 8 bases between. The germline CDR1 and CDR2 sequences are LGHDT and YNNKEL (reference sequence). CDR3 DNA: TGTGCCAGCAGCCAAGTCAGAGGAAGCAATCAGCCCCAGCATTTT. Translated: CASSQVRGSNQPQHF. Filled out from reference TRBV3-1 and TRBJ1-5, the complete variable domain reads DTAVSQTPKYLVTQMGNDKSIKCEQNLGHDTMYWYKQDSKKFLKIMFSYNNKELIINETVPNRFSPKSPDKAHLNLHINSLELGDSAVYFCASSQVRGSNQPQHFGDGTRLSIL.

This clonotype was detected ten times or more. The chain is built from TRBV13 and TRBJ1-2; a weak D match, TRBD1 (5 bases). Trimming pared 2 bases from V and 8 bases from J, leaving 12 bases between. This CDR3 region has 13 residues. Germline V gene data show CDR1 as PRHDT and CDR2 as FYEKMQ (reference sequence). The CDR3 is CASSLLGGDGYTF. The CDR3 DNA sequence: TGTGCCAGCAGCTTACTGGGGGGAGACGGCTACACCTTC.

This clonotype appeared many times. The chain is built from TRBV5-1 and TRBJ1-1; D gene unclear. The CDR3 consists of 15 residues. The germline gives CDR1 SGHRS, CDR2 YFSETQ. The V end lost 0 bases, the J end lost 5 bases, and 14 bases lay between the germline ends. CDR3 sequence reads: CASSLAEQRRTEAFF. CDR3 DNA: TGCGCCAGCAGCTTGGCAGAGCAACGTCGGACTGAAGCTTTCTTT.

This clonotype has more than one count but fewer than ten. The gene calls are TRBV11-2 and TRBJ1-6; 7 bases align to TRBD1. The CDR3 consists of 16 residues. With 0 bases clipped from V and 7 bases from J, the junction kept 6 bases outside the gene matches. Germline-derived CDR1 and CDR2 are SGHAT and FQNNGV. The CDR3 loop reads CASSLDWGRGNSPLHF. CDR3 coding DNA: TGTGCCAGCAGCTTAGATTGGGGCAGGGGGAATTCACCCCTCCACTTT.

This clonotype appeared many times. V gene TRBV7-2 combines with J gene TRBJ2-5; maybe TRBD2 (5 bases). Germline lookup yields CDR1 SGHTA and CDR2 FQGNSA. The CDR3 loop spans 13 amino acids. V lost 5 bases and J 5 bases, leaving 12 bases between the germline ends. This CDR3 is CASSTRTGETQYF. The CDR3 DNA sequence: TGTGCCAGCAGCACCCGGACGGGGGAGACCCAGTACTTC.

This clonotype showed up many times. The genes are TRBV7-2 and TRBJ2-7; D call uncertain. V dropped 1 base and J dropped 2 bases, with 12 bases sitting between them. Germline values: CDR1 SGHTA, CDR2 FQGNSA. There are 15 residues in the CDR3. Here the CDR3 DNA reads TGTGCCAGCAGCTTAGGGCCCCCAGCCCCCTACGAGCAGTACTTC. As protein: CASSLGPPAPYEQYF.

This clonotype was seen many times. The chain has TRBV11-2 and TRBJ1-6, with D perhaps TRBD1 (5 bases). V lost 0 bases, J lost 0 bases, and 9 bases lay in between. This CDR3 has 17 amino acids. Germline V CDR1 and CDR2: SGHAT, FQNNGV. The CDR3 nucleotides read TGTGCCAGCAGCTTAGATCCAGGGATCTCCTATAATTCACCCCTCCACTTT. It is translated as CASSLDPGISYNSPLHF.

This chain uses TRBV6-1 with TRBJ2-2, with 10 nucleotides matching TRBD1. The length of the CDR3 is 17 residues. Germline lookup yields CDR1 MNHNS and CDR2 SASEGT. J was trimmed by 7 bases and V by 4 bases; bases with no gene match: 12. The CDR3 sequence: CASSVPRRTGGFGELFF. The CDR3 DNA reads TGTGCCAGCAGTGTACCCCGACGGACAGGGGGTTTCGGGGAGCTGTTTTTT.

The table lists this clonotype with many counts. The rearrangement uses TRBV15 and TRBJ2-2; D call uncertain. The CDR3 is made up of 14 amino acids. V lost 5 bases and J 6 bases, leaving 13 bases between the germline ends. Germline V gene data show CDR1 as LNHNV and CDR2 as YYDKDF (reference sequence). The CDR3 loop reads CATSVEAGAGELFF. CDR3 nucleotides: TGTGCCACCAGCGTCGAAGCCGGCGCCGGGGAGCTGTTTTTT.